The clone carrying this T cell receptor (beta chain) appeared many times. This specimen comes from a study of T-cell reconstitution after alpha-beta-depleted transplantation in children. Using unique molecular identifiers, the investigators prepared the TCRbeta library. MiXCR, run by TCRdb on the PCR reads, gives a single entry per CDR3 protein. This sample has roughly 190,000 distinct CDR3 sequences, with less than 15% found just once. The germline gives CDR1 SGHRS, CDR2 YFSETQ. The junction had 4 bases not matched to a gene; V was cut back by 0 bases and J by 0 bases. The CDR3 contains 17 residues. The receptor comes from a human donor who donated a stem cell graft to a child with acute lymphoblastic leukemia. The chain has TRBV5-1 and TRBJ1-3; 9 bases agree with TRBD1. Sequenced material: PBMCs from the stem cell graft donor, taken from the stem cell graft. Written as DNA, the CDR3 is TGCGCCAGCAGCTTGGGACAGGGGGTTTCCTCTGGAAACACCATATATTTT. Translation: CASSLGQGVSSGNTIYF.